Listed here are 5 T cell receptor beta chains from one sample, sequenced in a study of cytomegalovirus exposure and HLA in healthy donors (dated by TCRdb to the late 2010s). Libraries were constructed by the immunoSEQ multiplex PCR assay. A mixture of 60 forward primers for TCR Vbeta segments and 13 reverse primers for TCR Jbeta segments was used in the multiplex PCR. The clones in this table, taken by TCRdb from immuneACCESS, are in-frame only. Not every clone is retained; where verified, under half of the shortfall comes from an unresolved V gene, and the cause of the rest is unknown. The sample records 140,000 or so clones, roughly 85% of which are singletons. Of the sample, nearly 3.5% is held by the ten largest clones. Source material: PBMCs. These receptors all stem from a male donor in good health and CMV-seronegative.

The chain carries TRBV7-2 and TRBJ2-5, with 7 bases fitting TRBD1. Matching the DNA end better, TRBJ2-7 makes the J call doubtful. The CDR3 spans 12 residues. Germline-derived CDR1 and CDR2 are SGHTA and FQGNSA. The CDR3 reads CASSQTGDEQYF. CDR3 nucleotide sequence: TGTGCCAGCAGCCAAACAGGGGACGAGCAGTACTTC.

V usage is TRBV6-5 and J usage is TRBJ2-3; 9 positions agree with TRBD2. Germline assignment: CDR1 MNHEY and CDR2 SVGAGI. This CDR3 comprises 14 residues. V was clipped by 7 bases and J by 5 bases; unmatched bases: 7. The CDR3 protein is CASNPAGGLDTQYF. The CDR3 coding sequence is TGTGCCAGCAACCCAGCGGGGGGTTTAGATACGCAGTATTTT.

The genes are TRBV13 and TRBJ2-7; perhaps TRBD1 as D (6 bases). This CDR3 spans 14 amino acids. The germline CDR1 and CDR2 sequences are PRHDT and FYEKMQ (reference sequence). The V gene lost 5 bases and the J gene lost 2 bases, with 13 bases spanning the gap. CDR3 nucleotides: TGTGCCAGCAGCGAGGGACACACAACCTACGAGCAGTACTTC. As protein: CASSEGHTTYEQYF. Looking up the rest from reference TRBV13 and TRBJ2-7 gives the full variable domain: AAGVIQSPRHLIKEKRETATLKCYPIPRHDTVYWYQQGPGQDPQFLISFYEKMQSDKGSIPDRFSAQQFSDYHSELNMSSLELGDSALYFCASSEGHTTYEQYFGPGTRLTVT.

V and J are TRBV18 and TRBJ2-1, with a tentative D call TRBD1 (6 bases). This CDR3 is 17 amino acids long. V lost 1 base to trimming and J lost 5 bases, with 18 bases between them. The germline V gene encodes CDR1 KGHSH and CDR2 LQKENI. CDR3 DNA: TGTGCCAGCTCACCACAGCGTTTGAAGGGGGATCACAATGAGCAGTTCTTC. Protein product: CASSPQRLKGDHNEQFF. Looking up the rest from reference TRBV18 and TRBJ2-1 gives the full variable domain: NAGVMQNPRHLVRRRGQEARLRCSPMKGHSHVYWYRQLPEEGLKFMVYLQKENIIDESGMPKERFSAEFPKEGPSILRIQQVVRGDSAAYFCASSPQRLKGDHNEQFFGPGTRLTVL.

The chain is built from TRBV5-1 and TRBJ2-1; the match to TRBD2 covers 12 bases. The CDR3 contains 16 residues. Germline V gene lookup returns CDR1 SGHRS and CDR2 YFSETQ. The V and J ends lost 3 bases and 5 bases, in that order; junction bases with no gene match: 6. This chain's CDR3 is CASSSLAGGRNNEQFF. DNA for the CDR3: TGCGCCAGCAGCTCACTAGCGGGAGGTCGGAACAATGAGCAGTTCTTC. Full variable domain (rest looked up from reference TRBV5-1 and TRBJ2-1): KAGVTQTPRYLIKTRGQQVTLSCSPISGHRSVSWYQQTPGQGLQFLFEYFSETQRNKGNFPGRFSGRQFSNSRSEMNVSTLELGDSALYLCASSSLAGGRNNEQFFGPGTRLTVL.